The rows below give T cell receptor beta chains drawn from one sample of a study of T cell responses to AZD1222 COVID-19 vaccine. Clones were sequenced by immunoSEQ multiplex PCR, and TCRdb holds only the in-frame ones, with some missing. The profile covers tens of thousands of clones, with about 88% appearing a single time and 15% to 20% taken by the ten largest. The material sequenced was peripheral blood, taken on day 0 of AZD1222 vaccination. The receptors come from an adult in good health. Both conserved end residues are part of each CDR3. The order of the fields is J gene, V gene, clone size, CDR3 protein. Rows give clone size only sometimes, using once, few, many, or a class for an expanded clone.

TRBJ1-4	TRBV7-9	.	CASNRDRGNEKLFF
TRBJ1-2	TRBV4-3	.	CASSQGTGGYGYTF
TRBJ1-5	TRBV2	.	CASSEEGPWSNQPQHF
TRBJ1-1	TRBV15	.	CATSIPTAGLDTEAFF
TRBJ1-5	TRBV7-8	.	CASSWTAPNQPQHF
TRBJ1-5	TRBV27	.	CASSYRDNNQPQHF
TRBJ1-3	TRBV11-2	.	CASSKGWGQGNTIYF
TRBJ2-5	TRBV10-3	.	CAIRGTGDRQETQYF
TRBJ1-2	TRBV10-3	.	CAIRSIFRGQVLVYGYTF
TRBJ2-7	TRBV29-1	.	CGGQVLGEQYF
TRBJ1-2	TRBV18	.	CASSTQENYGYTF
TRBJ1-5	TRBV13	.	CASSKRRGASNQPQHF
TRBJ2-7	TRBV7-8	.	CASSLEGQGWYEQYF
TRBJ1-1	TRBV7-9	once	CASSSRGSNTEAFF
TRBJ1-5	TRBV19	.	CASSAGWGSNQPQHF
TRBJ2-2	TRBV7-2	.	CASSFNTGELFF